This T cell receptor (beta chain) was captured in a study of CD8 T cells in Susac syndrome. This clonotype occurred once. RNA was extracted with the RNeasy kit, and a quantity of about 0.5 to 1 ug was reverse transcribed using random hexamers. Each CDR3 protein gets one entry after TCRdb re-called the immunoSEQ multiplex PCR reads with MiXCR. The sample yields around 80,000 distinct CDR3 sequences, over 85% seen once. This CDR3 is built from 13 residues. Trimming removed 4 bases from V and 2 bases from J, with 7 bases in between. The V gene's germline CDR1 is SSHAT and CDR2 FNYEAQ (reference sequence).

V and J are TRBV7-7 and TRBJ2-3; D is unclear. The sequencing input was CD8+ T cells from PBMCs. The TCR originated in a human donor with Susac syndrome. This chain's CDR3 is CASSWTFTDTQYF. CDR3 DNA sequence: TGTGCCAGCAGCTGGACCTTCACAGATACGCAGTATTTT. The entire variable domain, with the rest obtained from reference TRBV7-7 and TRBJ2-3, is as follows: GAGVSQSPRYKVTKRGQDVTLRCDPISSHATLYWYQQALGQGPEFLTYFNYEAQPDKSGLPSDRFSAERPEGSISTLTIQRTEQRDSAMYRCASSWTFTDTQYFGPGTRLTVL.